One and the same sample provided the 9 T cell receptor beta chains below, sequenced in a study of cytomegalovirus exposure and HLA in healthy donors. PCR involved 60 Vbeta and 13 Jbeta primers. Here immunoSEQ multiplex PCR was the method, and the copy in TCRdb shows in-frame clones only, minus some. The sample records 150,000 to 200,000 clones, approximately 9.5% being singletons. The material sequenced was PBMCs. The receptors were gathered from a woman in her 30s in good health and CMV-seropositive.

V is TRBV6-4 and J is TRBJ2-3, with TRBD1 matching 8 bases. The CDR3 loop spans 12 amino acids. V shed 5 bases and J 9 bases; nucleotides not matched to a gene: 4. The V gene's germline CDR1 is MRHNA and CDR2 SNTAGT. CDR3 nucleotides: TGTGCCAGCAGTATGGACAGGGAAACGCAGTATTTT. It codes for CASSMDRETQYF.

The chain carries TRBV6-5 and TRBJ1-2; TRBD1 aligns across 7 bases. The CDR3 length is 14 residues. Germline V gene data show CDR1 as MNHEY and CDR2 as SVGAGI. V trimming: 0 bases; J trimming: 8 bases; junction bases outside the gene matches: 6. CDR3 DNA sequence: TGTGCCAGCAGTTACTCTGGGACAGCCTGGGGCTACACCTTC. It yields the protein CASSYSGTAWGYTF.

This clone was detected a few times. This chain uses TRBV29-1 with TRBJ1-4, with 8 bases that match TRBD1. Germline values: CDR1 SQVTM, CDR2 ANQGSEA. The CDR3 is 14 residues long. The V gene end was trimmed by 5 bases and the J gene end by 5 bases; junction bases not matched to a gene: 7. CDR3 nucleotides: TGCAGCGTTTATGGTTACAGGGGGAATGAAAAACTGTTTTTT. This sequence encodes CSVYGYRGNEKLFF.

This clone was counted a few times. Other nucleotide sequences in the sample specify the same CDR3. This chain links TRBV30 with TRBJ1-3; the D is unclear. Between the trimmed V and J ends, which lost 0 bases and 0 bases, there was a span of 15 bases. Germline lookup yields CDR1 GTSNPN and CDR2 SVGIG (reference sequence). The CDR3 loop spans 17 amino acids. CDR3 sequence (DNA): TGTGCCTGGAGTGTAACCCCCTTTTGGGCCTCTGGAAACACCATATATTTT. Protein sequence: CAWSVTPFWASGNTIYF.

The rearrangement joins TRBV11-2 to TRBJ2-7; TRBD2 matches at 11 bases. CDR1 and CDR2 (germline): SGHAT, FQNNGV. The CDR3 has 17 amino acids. With 1 base clipped from V and 3 bases from J, the junction kept 8 bases outside the gene matches. CDR3 loop: CASSLAAGTSGFYEQYF. For the CDR3, the DNA is TGTGCCAGCAGCTTAGCCGCAGGGACTAGCGGCTTCTACGAGCAGTACTTC.

This clone was found a few times. The rearrangement joins TRBV28 to TRBJ1-2, with no clear D. The CDR3 spans 12 residues. The germline V gene has CDR1 MDHEN and CDR2 SYDVKM. Trimming shortened V by 3 bases and J by 1 base, and 3 bases separated the two germline ends. The CDR3 loop reads CASSFLNYGYTF. CDR3 DNA sequence: TGTGCCAGCAGTTTTCTTAACTATGGCTACACCTTC.

The gene calls are TRBV19 and TRBJ1-5, with 8 bases fitting TRBD1. The germline V gene encodes CDR1 LNHDA and CDR2 SQIVND (reference sequence). The CDR3 sequence is 15 residues long. The V gene end was trimmed by 4 bases and the J gene end by 10 bases; junction bases not matched to a gene: 12. The CDR3 DNA reads as TGTGCCAGTAGTAGGGGGACAGGTTCAAATGAACCCCAGCATTTT. This sequence encodes CASSRGTGSNEPQHF.

This clone was counted between two and nine times. The chain couples TRBV5-5 to TRBJ2-2, with D possibly TRBD2 on 6 matching bases. The V end lost 0 bases, the J end lost 1 base, and 13 bases lay between the germline ends. The V gene's germline CDR1 is SGHKS and CDR2 YYEKEE (reference sequence). CDR3 length equals 17 residues. Here the CDR3 reads CASSLAGVGRNTGELFF. In DNA form, the CDR3 reads TGTGCCAGCAGCTTGGCGGGGGTGGGGCGGAACACCGGGGAGCTGTTTTTT.

This clone was picked up a small number of times. V is TRBV7-9 and J is TRBJ2-2, with TRBD2 matching 7 bases. The CDR3 is 17 residues long. The ends lost 5 bases at V and 4 bases at J; junction bases unmatched: 13. In germline, CDR1 is SEHNR, CDR2 FQNEAQ (reference sequence). CDR3 region: CASSPLPGRGSTGELFF. The CDR3 nucleotides read TGTGCCAGCAGCCCCCTCCCGGGGAGGGGAAGCACCGGGGAGCTGTTTTTT.